Below, one T cell receptor beta chain is given with its context. Its cognate antigen is unknown. Regarding donors, all were healthy bone marrow donors. The data are from a study of cytomegalovirus exposure and HLA in healthy donors. 60 Vbeta and 13 Jbeta primers were used in PCR. Generated by immunoSEQ multiplex PCR, the TCRdb table keeps only in-frame clones and is missing some. Counted here are about 75,000 clones, approximately 80% occurring once; the ten biggest clones make up approximately 17%. Study outcomes and limitations: A later analysis revealed that TCR association rates differed between HLA loci, peaking at DRB1 and bottoming out at HLA-C. When a later analysis compared HLA-associated TCR beta chains with equally common others, the HLA-associated chains turned out to be more clonally expanded and to have lower generation probabilities.

CDR1 SEHNR and CDR2 FQNEAQ come from the germline V gene (reference sequence). This CDR3 is built from 14 residues. V lost 5 bases and J lost 1, with 11 bases in between. This clonotype was sampled from a man between 65 and 80 years old in good health and CMV-seropositive. The rearrangement links TRBV7-9 to TRBJ2-5; no clear D. The sample taken for sequencing was PBMCs. The CDR3 nucleotides read TGTGCCAGCAGCCCCTCACTCTCCCAAGAGACCCAGTACTTC. It is translated as CASSPSLSQETQYF. Combining the CDR3 with reference TRBV7-9 and TRBJ2-5 gives the whole variable domain DTGVSQNPRHKITKRGQNVTFRCDPISEHNRLYWYRQTLGQGPEFLTYFQNEAQLEKSRLLSDRFSAERPKGSFSTLEIQRTEQGDSAMYLCASSPSLSQETQYFGPGTRLLVL.